The 17 T cell receptor beta chains below come from one sample, sequenced in a study of T cell repertoires in aging, cancer and after chemotherapy. Rearranged V-D-J TRB sequences were amplified with a mixed TRB-A/B primer pool. TCRdb ran MiXCR on the multiplex PCR reads and lists one entry per CDR3 protein. Among around 20,000 distinct CDR3 sequences, roughly two fifths were seen once, and the ten largest hold over 15%. TCR beta rearrangements were amplified from peripheral blood genomic DNA. What was sequenced was blood. The receptor source for this set is a human donor with a solid tumor.

The chain has TRBV5-3 and TRBJ2-1, with 11 bases fitting TRBD2. TRBV5-3 is labeled an ORF, and its function is uncertain. The CDR3 runs 17 residues. The trim removed 0 bases at V and 3 bases at J, leaving 5 bases unmatched. The CDR3 spells CARSLVPGTSGYNEQFF. CDR3 bases: TGTGCCAGAAGCTTGGTGCCCGGGACTAGCGGCTACAATGAGCAGTTCTTC.

The chain employs TRBV18 and TRBJ2-2, with TRBD1 as a possible D gene (5 bases). V was shortened by 2 bases and J by 2 bases, with 12 bases between the two germline ends. This CDR3 has 16 amino acids. Germline V lookup: CDR1 KGHSH, CDR2 LQKENI. CDR3 sequence reads: CASSPSPQGNTGELFF. CDR3 DNA sequence: TGTGCCAGCTCACCATCCCCGCAGGGAAACACCGGGGAGCTGTTTTTT.

In this sample, this clonotype turned up a few times. The chain links TRBV5-6 to TRBJ2-3; 8 nucleotides match TRBD1. The length of the CDR3 is 15 residues. CDR1 is SGHDT, CDR2 YYEEEE, per germline. J lost 5 bases, V lost 1 base, and 6 bases had no gene match. The CDR3 spells CASSLRTGSKDTQYF. The CDR3 DNA sequence: TGTGCCAGCAGCTTGAGGACAGGGTCGAAAGATACGCAGTATTTT.

The chain carries TRBV27 and TRBJ1-5, with a tentative D call TRBD1 (5 bases). Looked up from germline, CDR1 is MNHEY and CDR2 is SMNVEV (reference sequence). V was trimmed by 3 bases and J by 7 bases, leaving 13 bases between them. This CDR3 has 14 amino acids. The DNA of the CDR3 is TGTGCCAGCAGTTTGGCGGGGGAACAACAGCCCCAGCATTTT. Its protein product is CASSLAGEQQPQHF.

Here the CDR3 reads CASSSGQGRHEQYF. The CDR3 nucleotides read TGCGCCAGCAGCTCGGGACAGGGCCGCCACGAGCAGTACTTC. This sequence joins TRBV5-1 and TRBJ2-7; TRBD1 matches 9 bases. The CDR3 sequence is 14 residues long. The V segment lost 3 bases and the J segment 5 bases; nucleotides outside the gene matches: 6. CDR1 and CDR2 from the germline V gene are SGHRS and YFSETQ.

A few counts support this clonotype. This sequence joins TRBV6-4 and TRBJ2-2; tentative D call: TRBD1 (6 bases). The ends were cut back, 3 bases at V and 2 bases at J, with 10 bases in the middle. This CDR3 contains 15 residues. Germline V lookup: CDR1 MRHNA, CDR2 SNTAGT. The chain's CDR3 is CASSEDSANTGELFF. As DNA, the CDR3 is TGTGCCAGCAGTGAGGACAGCGCTAACACCGGGGAGCTGTTTTTT.

V is TRBV6-6 and J is TRBJ2-1; 10 bases are a match to TRBD2. This CDR3 region has 16 residues. V was clipped by 0 bases and J by 8 bases; unmatched bases: 7. Per the germline V gene, CDR1 is MNHNY and CDR2 is SVGAGI (reference sequence). CDR3: CASSYSSSGSFDEQFF. The CDR3 region has the DNA TGTGCCAGCAGTTACTCGTCTAGCGGGAGTTTCGATGAGCAGTTCTTC.

This clonotype ranks as medium-sized. The J gene is TRBJ2-1, the V gene TRBV19, with D possibly being TRBD1 (6 bases). Germline V gives CDR1 LNHDA, CDR2 SQIVND (reference sequence). CDR3 length: 17 residues. Trimming pared 6 bases from V and 4 bases from J, leaving 22 bases between. The CDR3 sequence: CASRNERNGGQYNEQFF. In DNA, the CDR3 is TGTGCCAGTAGGAACGAAAGAAACGGTGGACAGTACAATGAGCAGTTCTTC. Filled out from reference TRBV19 and TRBJ2-1, the complete variable domain reads DGGITQSPKYLFRKEGQNVTLSCEQNLNHDAMYWYRQDPGQGLRLIYYSQIVNDFQKGDIAEGYSVSREKKESFPLTVTSAQKNPTAFYLCASRNERNGGQYNEQFFGPGTRLTVL.

Turning to this clonotype: Its ends do not fully match the called genes, so a read error is possible. This sequence joins TRBV6-1 and TRBJ2-1, with no clear D. The germline V gene encodes CDR1 MNHNS and CDR2 SASEGT. This CDR3 has 12 amino acids. CDR3 region: CASAGRVANRGF. DNA for the CDR3: TGTGCCAGCGCCGGACGGGTGGCTAACCGTGGTTTC.

This clonotype appeared a few times. The germline gene is not matched at one end of the junction; a read error may be the cause. J is TRBJ2-5 and V is TRBV30, with a possible D match to TRBD1 (6 bases). CDR3 length: 11 residues. The germline CDR1 and CDR2 sequences are GTSNPN and SVGIG (reference sequence). CDR3 nucleotides: TGTGCCTCCGACAGGCAAGGGACCCAGTACTTC. Translating gives CASDRQGTQYF.

J is TRBJ2-3 and V is TRBV5-1, with D unclear. Germline CDR1 and CDR2: SGHRS and YFSETQ. The germline V and J ends were trimmed by 7 bases and 0 bases, with 12 bases remaining between them. CDR3 length equals 14 residues. The CDR3 sequence is CASAQAASTDTQYF. The CDR3 region has the DNA TGCGCCAGCGCGCAGGCAGCTAGCACAGATACGCAGTATTTT.

V is TRBV6-2 or TRBV6-3 and J is TRBJ1-5; possibly TRBD1 for D (6 bases). In germline, CDR1 is MNHEY, CDR2 SVGEGT. Trimming cost V 6 bases and J 1 base, with 25 bases left between them. The CDR3 length is 19 residues. For the CDR3, the DNA is TGTGCCAGCAGGGAGCGATACCTCTCGTCGGGACAAAGCAATCAGCCCCAGCATTTT. It specifies CASRERYLSSGQSNQPQHF.

This clonotype was observed a single time. The chain joins TRBV6-1 to TRBJ2-2, with TRBD2 matching over 11 bases. The germline V gene has CDR1 MNHNS and CDR2 SASEGT. CDR3 length: 15 residues. J lost 3 bases, V lost 4 bases, and 1 base had no gene match. The CDR3 is CASSVLAGDTGELFF. The CDR3 nucleotides are TGTGCCAGCAGTGTACTAGCGGGAGACACCGGGGAGCTGTTTTTT.

This clonotype is deemed medium-sized. V and J are TRBV5-4 and TRBJ2-7; possible D gene TRBD2, 7 bases. The V gene's germline CDR1 is SGHNT and CDR2 YYREEE (reference sequence). V lost 1 base and J 2 bases, leaving 16 bases between the germline ends. The CDR3 spans 16 residues. CDR3 region: CASSLYGWEGAYEQYF. The CDR3 DNA sequence: TGTGCCAGCAGCTTGTACGGCTGGGAGGGGGCCTACGAGCAGTACTTC.

Concerning this clonotype: This may come from a read error, since a much larger clone is one base off. The rearrangement uses TRBV19 and TRBJ2-1, with no clear D. Per germline, CDR1 LNHDA and CDR2 SQIVND (reference sequence). This CDR3 has 13 residues. Trimming left V 7 bases short and J 3 bases short, with 10 bases between. In DNA form, the CDR3 reads TGTGCCAGTACCAATTTGGTCTACAATGAGCAGTTCTTC. Translating it yields CASTNLVYNEQFF.

The chain carries TRBV27 and TRBJ1-2, with a weak D call TRBD1 (5 bases). There are 16 residues in the CDR3. CDR1 is MNHEY, CDR2 SMNVEV, per germline (reference sequence). The V end was cut by 3 bases, the J end by 4 bases, with 18 bases between. The CDR3 loop is CASSFSQGALVYGYTF. CDR3 nucleotide sequence: TGTGCCAGCAGTTTTTCCCAGGGAGCTCTTGTCTATGGCTACACCTTC.

The CDR3 DNA reads as TGTGCCAGCAGTCCACTAGCGGGGGGTGGGGAGACCCAGTACTTC. As protein: CASSPLAGGGETQYF. The V call is TRBV27, the J call TRBJ2-5; 12 bases line up with TRBD2. This CDR3 is built from 15 residues. Germline assignment: CDR1 MNHEY and CDR2 SMNVEV (reference sequence). Trimming cost V 5 bases and J 5 bases; bases outside gene matches: 6.